The 6 T cell receptor beta chains below come from one sample, sequenced in a study of T cells in localized non-small cell lung cancer. Profiling relied on immunoSEQ multiplex PCR, and the TCRdb table lists in-frame clones only, not all of them. The data contain some 11,000 clones, around four fifths of them singletons. This material consisted of peripheral blood, taken before any cancer treatment. Receptor source: a male donor aged 60 or over with stage I lung adenocarcinoma.

The rearrangement uses TRBV5-1 and TRBJ1-1; 8 bases fit TRBD1. V lost 3 bases, J lost 4 bases, and 8 bases stayed unmatched. CDR3 size: 15 residues. Germline-derived CDR1 and CDR2 are SGHRS and YFSETQ. The CDR3 nucleotides read TGCGCCAGCAGCTCGACAGGGGCGGGGTTCACTGAAGCTTTCTTT. Its translation is CASSSTGAGFTEAFF.

In this sample, this clone is medium-sized. The genes are TRBV5-4 and TRBJ2-7; no reliable D call. The CDR3 has 13 residues. Looked up from germline, CDR1 is SGHNT and CDR2 is YYREEE (reference sequence). The V end was cut by 1 base, the J end by 5 bases, with 10 bases between. The CDR3 DNA is TGTGCCAGCAGCTTGCTGGGCCTCCACGAGCAGTACTTC. Its translation: CASSLLGLHEQYF.

This clone was detected once. The DNA of the CDR3 is TGCGCCAGCAGCTTGGAGCCGGGGCCCTACAATGAGCAGTTCTTC. Its protein is CASSLEPGPYNEQFF. The rearrangement links TRBV5-1 to TRBJ2-1; TRBD1 or TRBD2 may be the D gene (5 bases each). This CDR3 spans 15 amino acids. Germline-derived CDR1 and CDR2 are SGHRS and YFSETQ. The germline V and J ends were trimmed by 0 bases and 2 bases, with 9 bases remaining between them.

The chain recombines TRBV18 with TRBJ2-7; possible D gene TRBD1, 5 bases. The CDR3 length is 12 residues. V lost 5 bases, J lost 5 bases, and 10 bases lay in between. Germline values: CDR1 KGHSH, CDR2 LQKENI. The CDR3 nucleotides read TGTGCCAGCTCAGCCGACAGAGACGAGCAGTACTTC. The encoded protein is CASSADRDEQYF.

The V and J genes are TRBV10-3 and TRBJ2-7, with 7 bases that match TRBD1. Per the germline V gene, CDR1 is ENHRY and CDR2 is SYGVKD. The J segment lost 3 bases and the V segment lost 4 bases, leaving 6 bases of the junction unmatched. The CDR3 length is 14 residues. The CDR3 nucleotides are TGTGCCATCAGTGTTGGGACAGTTGGCTACGAGCAGTACTTC. Its translation: CAISVGTVGYEQYF.

The V gene is TRBV4-1, the J gene TRBJ1-1; tentative D call: TRBD1 (5 bases). V lost 1 base and J lost 0, with 9 bases in between. Per the germline V gene, CDR1 is MGHRA and CDR2 is YSYEKL. The length of the CDR3 is 15 residues. The CDR3 loop reads CASSQGQILNTEAFF. CDR3 DNA sequence: TGCGCCAGCAGCCAAGGACAGATTTTGAACACTGAAGCTTTCTTT.